The rows below give T cell receptor beta chains drawn from one sample of a study of blood T cell repertoires in COVID-19. TCRdb's table, derived via immunoSEQ multiplex PCR, lists solely in-frame clones and lacks some. The repertoire includes 28,000 or so clones, around 85% of them detected once, and around 30% sits in the top ten. The sequenced material came from peripheral blood. These receptors came from a woman aged 80 or over with COVID-19, enrolled during active disease. CDR3s leave out the opening cysteine and the closing phenylalanine or tryptophan. Rows may omit the clone size; those that give it use once, few, many or a size class.

j_gene	v_gene	abundance	CDR3aa
TRBJ2-7	TRBV30	.	AWRPRGANEQY
TRBJ1-1	TRBV10-3	.	AISGQGGEAF
TRBJ2-1	TRBV13	.	ASSPRTSGGGREQF
TRBJ1-5	TRBV6-1	once	ASSEAPSVGGSNQPQH
TRBJ2-3	TRBV4-1	once	ASSQDRSTDTQY
TRBJ1-2	TRBV6-5	.	ASSNGDRGNYGYT
TRBJ2-7	TRBV2	.	ASSLEKSYEQY
TRBJ1-2	TRBV11-2	.	ASSLALERTKGYT
TRBJ1-1	TRBV19	.	ASSGRDRWDTEAF
TRBJ1-2	TRBV25-1	.	ASSERGSSGYGYT
TRBJ2-1	TRBV2	.	ASIQIFYNEQF
TRBJ1-2	TRBV27	.	ASSLTPGGVGYT
TRBJ1-4	TRBV10-3	.	AISDRLATNEKLF
TRBJ2-1	TRBV5-1	.	ASSLISGGNNEQF
TRBJ1-1	TRBV5-1	.	ASSTGQEHTEAF
TRBJ1-1	TRBV25-1	.	ASSETRTGGTTEAF
TRBJ1-4	TRBV5-1	.	ASSSQTGRNEKLF
TRBJ2-5	TRBV27	once	ASSFGPSSLVETQY
TRBJ2-2	TRBV6-4	.	ASRQQGAGTGELF
TRBJ2-7	TRBV5-5	few	ASSPVGTGPYEQY
TRBJ1-6	TRBV6-1	.	ASSGDRGIGNSPLH